The rows below give T cell receptor beta chains drawn from one sample of a study of T cell responses to AZD1222 COVID-19 vaccine. The assay was immunoSEQ multiplex PCR, and TCRdb's table has in-frame clones only and misses some. The table includes 100,000 to 150,000 clones, around 86% detected once. This specimen consisted of peripheral blood, obtained on day 0 of AZD1222 vaccination. Source of these receptors: an adult in good health. CDR3s leave out the opening cysteine and the closing phenylalanine or tryptophan.

>TRBV29-1|11
SVAPTGAYEQY
>TRBV7-3|11
ASSLNLYTEAF
>TRBV10-2|10
ASSDLSYEQY
>TRBV3-1/TRBV3-2|13
ASSSLQNLRTEAF
>TRBV15|13
ATSRDRGRGHEQY
>TRBV10-3|15
AISSKDPGRDNSPLH
>TRBV27|13
ASSYGGVRNYGYT
>TRBV6-5|11
ASSYRPGNEQF
>TRBV14|14
ASSQVRLLTNEKLF
>TRBV7-3|11
ASSPKGEETQY
>TRBV29-1|12
SVGGHNSNQPQH
>TRBV2|13
ASSVTAGGTGELF
>TRBV18|11
ASSPEGLTEAF
>TRBV28|13
ASSLYETGREKLF
>TRBV27|11
ASSSSLTAGYT
>TRBV7-8|10
ASSLNEEEAF
>TRBV7-9|12
ASSAGGRNTEAF
>TRBV27|14
ASSSLLELYNSPLH
>TRBV5-4|14
ASSLRTPFGTGELF
>TRBV6-5|13
ASSSAASGDYEQY
>TRBV5-1|12
ASSLGRGEETQY
>TRBV3-1/TRBV3-2|14
ASSQGHSVAVTEAF
>TRBV2|12
ASSADRSTYEQY
>TRBV6-6|9
ASSPGGELF
>TRBV11-3|13
ASSSSPGAGTEAF
>TRBV28|12
ASSLGSLNQPQH
>TRBV5-1|13
ASRRSSGGVNEQF
>TRBV5-4|15
ASSLVSGSSLGETQY
>TRBV30|9
AWGELGKLF
>TRBV7-9|10
ASSLLDTEAF
>TRBV5-8|14
ASSLGTGPTTYEQY
>TRBV7-8|14
ASSLGAGLVTKGQF
>TRBV5-1|12
ASSYPGRADTQY
>TRBV11-3|12
ASSLDGANTEAF
>TRBV7-2|14
ASSLDGTGERREQF
>TRBV9|14
ASSVGAGAQGDTQY
>TRBV9|13
ASSVAGTGGNTIY
>TRBV6-5|11
ASSYSMLFEQF
>TRBV11-2|14
ASSLAPSGGYGTQY
>TRBV4-2|10
ASSLDNQPQH
>TRBV6-5|12
ASSSPTGAEKLF
>TRBV4-2|15
ASSQVERADSTDTQY
>TRBV19|15
ASSIDNGGRNTGELF
>TRBV6-1|12
ASSETEWTSEAF
>TRBV9|12
ASSVSGMNTEAF
>TRBV14|15
ASSQEPGLESNQPQH
>TRBV19|13
ASSWSTSTNQPQH
>TRBV11-2|10
ASSLGGSGYT
>TRBV9|12
ASSVRETNEKLF
>TRBV6-5|11
ASRGTGNQPQH
>TRBV5-1|12
ASSAGPQGAEAF
>TRBV6-5|12
ASRGQGRIDEQF
>TRBV6-5|14
ASSYATGTGRSEAF
>TRBV11-2|13
ASSPPRGGNTEAF
>TRBV10-3|11
AISPISTYEQY